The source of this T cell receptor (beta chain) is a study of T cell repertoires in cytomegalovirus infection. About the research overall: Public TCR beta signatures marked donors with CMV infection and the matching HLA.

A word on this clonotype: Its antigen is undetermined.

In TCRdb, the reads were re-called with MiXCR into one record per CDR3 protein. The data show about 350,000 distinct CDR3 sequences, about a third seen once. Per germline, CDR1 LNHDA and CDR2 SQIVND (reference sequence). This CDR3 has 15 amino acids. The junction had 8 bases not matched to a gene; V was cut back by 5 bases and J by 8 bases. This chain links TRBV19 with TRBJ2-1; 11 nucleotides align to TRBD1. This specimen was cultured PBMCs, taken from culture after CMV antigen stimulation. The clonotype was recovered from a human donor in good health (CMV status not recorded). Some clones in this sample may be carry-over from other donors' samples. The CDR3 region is CASSPPGTGGHEQFF. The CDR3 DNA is TGTGCCAGTAGTCCACCCGGGACAGGGGGTCATGAGCAGTTCTTC.